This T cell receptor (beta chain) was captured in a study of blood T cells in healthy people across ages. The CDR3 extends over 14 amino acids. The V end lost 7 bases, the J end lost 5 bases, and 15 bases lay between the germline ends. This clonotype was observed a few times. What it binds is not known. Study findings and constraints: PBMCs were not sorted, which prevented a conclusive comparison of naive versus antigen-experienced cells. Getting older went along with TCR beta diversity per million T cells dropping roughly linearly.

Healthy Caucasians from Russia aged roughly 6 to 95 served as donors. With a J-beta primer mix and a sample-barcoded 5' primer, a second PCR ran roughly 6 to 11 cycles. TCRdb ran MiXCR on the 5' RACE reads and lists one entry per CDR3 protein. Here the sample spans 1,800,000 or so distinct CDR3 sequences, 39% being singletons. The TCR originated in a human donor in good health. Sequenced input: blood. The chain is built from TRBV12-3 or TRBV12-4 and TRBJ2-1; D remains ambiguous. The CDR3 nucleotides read TGTGCCAGCATGTCGACCCCTCCTCACAATGAGCAGTTCTTC. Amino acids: CASMSTPPHNEQFF.